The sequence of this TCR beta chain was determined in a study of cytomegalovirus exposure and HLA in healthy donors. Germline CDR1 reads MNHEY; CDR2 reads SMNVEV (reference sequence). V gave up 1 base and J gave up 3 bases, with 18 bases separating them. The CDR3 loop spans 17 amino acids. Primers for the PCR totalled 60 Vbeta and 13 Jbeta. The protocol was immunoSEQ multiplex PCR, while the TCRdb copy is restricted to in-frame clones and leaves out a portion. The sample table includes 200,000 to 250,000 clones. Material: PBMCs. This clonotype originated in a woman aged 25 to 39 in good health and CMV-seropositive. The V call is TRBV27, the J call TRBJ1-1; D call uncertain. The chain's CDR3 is CASSLLGAPGRDTEAFF. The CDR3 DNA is TGTGCCAGCAGTTTATTGGGAGCCCCTGGGCGGGACACTGAAGCTTTCTTT.